This T cell receptor (beta chain) was found in a study of blood T cells in healthy people across ages. Germline V CDR1 and CDR2: MNHEY, SVGAGI. There are 13 residues in the CDR3. Deletions cut 5 bases from V and 11 bases from J, with 16 bases between. Study-wide results and limits: Strong correlation was found linking TCR beta diversity to naive T cell percentage. One million T cells yielded diversity estimates that were considered underestimates.

Then a second PCR, running about 6 to 12 cycles, was carried out with a sample-barcoded 5' primer and a J-beta primer mix. Via MiXCR, TCRdb re-called the 5' RACE reads, giving one row per CDR3 protein. Here the sample spans 550,000 to 600,000 distinct CDR3 sequences, under 55% being singletons. Each sample yielded at least 7 million isolated PBMCs. The amount of total RNA extracted per sample was at least 5 micrograms. In the case of this clonotype: Its antigen is as yet unknown.

This clonotype was obtained from a man of 80 years or more in good health. Sequencing was performed on blood. The chain links TRBV6-5 to TRBJ2-1; a weak D match, TRBD2 (7 bases). DNA of the CDR3: TGTGCCAGCAGTGGGGGCGGACTAGATAAGCAGTTCTTC. Translation: CASSGGGLDKQFF.